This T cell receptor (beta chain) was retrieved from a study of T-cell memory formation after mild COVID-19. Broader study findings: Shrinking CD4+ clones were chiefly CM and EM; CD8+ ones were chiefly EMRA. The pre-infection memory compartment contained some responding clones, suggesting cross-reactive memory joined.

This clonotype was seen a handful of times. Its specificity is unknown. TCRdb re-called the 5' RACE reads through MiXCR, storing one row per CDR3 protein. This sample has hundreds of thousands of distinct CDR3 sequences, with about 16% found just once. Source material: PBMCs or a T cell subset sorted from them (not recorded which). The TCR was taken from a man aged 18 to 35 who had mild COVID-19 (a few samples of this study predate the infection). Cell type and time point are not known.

The CDR3 DNA reads as TGCGCCAGCAGCCAAAGGACCGGCGGCACTGAAGCTTTCTTT. Translated: CASSQRTGGTEAFF. The V and J genes are TRBV4-1 and TRBJ1-1, with D unresolved. V gave up 2 bases and J gave up 4 bases, with 11 bases separating them. The V gene's germline CDR1 is MGHRA and CDR2 YSYEKL. The CDR3 is 14 residues long.